Listed below are T cell receptor beta chains from one sample, sequenced in a study of shared clonotypes between healthy human individuals. Some clones are missing from TCRdb's copy, which holds only in-frame ones; the method was immunoSEQ multiplex PCR. The sample has approximately 350,000 clones; 96% are singletons. Sequencing input: memory CD8+ T cells sorted from blood. These receptors came from a man aged 30 to 39 in good health. CDR3s include the opening cysteine and the closing phenylalanine or tryptophan. The D gene is left open where the match is weak.

d_call j_call v_call cdr3_nt cdr3_aa
NA TRBJ2-3 TRBV5-1 TGCGCCAGCAGCTTAGACAGGTTTGTTACAGATACGCAGTATTTT CASSLDRFVTDTQYF
NA TRBJ1-1 TRBV5-4 TGTGCCAGCAGCTTTGAGGCGACCGCGAACACTGAAGCTTTCTTT CASSFEATANTEAFF
NA TRBJ2-5 TRBV5-1 TGCGCCAGCAGCCCCGGGGTTGGAGGCGAGACCCAGTACTTC CASSPGVGGETQYF
TRBD2 TRBJ2-1 TRBV4-2 TGTGCCAGCAGCCAAGGAAAAACTAGCGGGGGAAATGAGCAGTTCTTC CASSQGKTSGGNEQFF
TRBD1 TRBJ2-3 TRBV7-8 TGTGCCAGCAGCTTAAGGCTGGGCGTTGGCAGGGGGTCCACAGATACGCAGTATTTT CASSLRLGVGRGSTDTQYF
TRBD1 TRBJ1-4 TRBV7-9 TGTGCCAGCAGCCGGACAGGGAGGGTAGAAAAACTGTTTTTT CASSRTGRVEKLFF
TRBD1 TRBJ1-3 TRBV11-2 TGTGCCAGCAGCCTCCGACAGGGAAGGTCTGGAAACACCATATATTTT CASSLRQGRSGNTIYF
TRBD1 TRBJ2-7 TRBV11-2 TGTGCCAGCAGCCTACTAACCGGGACAGGGTTTTACGAGCAGTACTTC CASSLLTGTGFYEQYF
TRBD2 TRBJ2-1 TRBV5-1 TGCGCCAGCAGCTTGGTGCCTAGCGGGAGGGCTGGTGAGCAGTTCTTC CASSLVPSGRAGEQFF
NA TRBJ2-7 TRBV10-3 TGTGCCATCAGTGTAAAGGGGGTAGACTACGAGCAGTACTTC CAISVKGVDYEQYF